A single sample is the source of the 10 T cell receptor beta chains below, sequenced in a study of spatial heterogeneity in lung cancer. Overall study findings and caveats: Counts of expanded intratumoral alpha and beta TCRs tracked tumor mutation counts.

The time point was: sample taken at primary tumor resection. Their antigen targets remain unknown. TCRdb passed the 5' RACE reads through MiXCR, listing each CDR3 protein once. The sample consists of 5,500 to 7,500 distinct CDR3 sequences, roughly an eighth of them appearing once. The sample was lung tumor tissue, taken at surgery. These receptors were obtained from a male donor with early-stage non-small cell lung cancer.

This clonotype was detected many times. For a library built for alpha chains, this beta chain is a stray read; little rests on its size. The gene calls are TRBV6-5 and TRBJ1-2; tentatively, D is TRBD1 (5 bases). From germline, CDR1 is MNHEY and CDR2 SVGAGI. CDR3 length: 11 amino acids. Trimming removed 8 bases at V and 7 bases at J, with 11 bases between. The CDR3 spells CASVGAGGYTF. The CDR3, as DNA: TGTGCCAGCGTAGGGGCAGGTGGCTACACCTTC.

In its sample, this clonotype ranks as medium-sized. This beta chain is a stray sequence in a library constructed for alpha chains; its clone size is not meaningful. CDR3 protein: CATSDHRGGYNQPQHF. The CDR3 DNA reads as TGTGCCACCAGTGACCACAGGGGGGGGTATAATCAGCCCCAGCATTTT. V is TRBV24-1 and J is TRBJ1-5, with 8 bases identical to TRBD1. V shed 4 bases and J 4 bases; nucleotides not matched to a gene: 8. Germline V gene lookup returns CDR1 KGHDR and CDR2 SFDVKD. The CDR3 has 16 residues.

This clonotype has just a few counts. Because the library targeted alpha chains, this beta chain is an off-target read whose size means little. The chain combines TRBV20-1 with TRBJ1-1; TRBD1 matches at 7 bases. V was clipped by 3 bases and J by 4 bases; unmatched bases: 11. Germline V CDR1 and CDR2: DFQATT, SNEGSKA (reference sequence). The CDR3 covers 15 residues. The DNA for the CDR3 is TGCAGTGCTAGTACCGACAGTACAGGGGCCACTGAAGCTTTCTTT. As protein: CSASTDSTGATEAFF.

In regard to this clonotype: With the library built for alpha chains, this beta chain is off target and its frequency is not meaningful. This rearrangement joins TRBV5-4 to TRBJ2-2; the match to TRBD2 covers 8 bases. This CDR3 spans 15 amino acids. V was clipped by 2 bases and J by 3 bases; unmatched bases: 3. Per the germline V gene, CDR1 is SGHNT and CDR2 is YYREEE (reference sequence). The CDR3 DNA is TGTGCCAGCAGCTTTAGCGGGACCCACACCGGGGAGCTGTTTTTT. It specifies CASSFSGTHTGELFF.

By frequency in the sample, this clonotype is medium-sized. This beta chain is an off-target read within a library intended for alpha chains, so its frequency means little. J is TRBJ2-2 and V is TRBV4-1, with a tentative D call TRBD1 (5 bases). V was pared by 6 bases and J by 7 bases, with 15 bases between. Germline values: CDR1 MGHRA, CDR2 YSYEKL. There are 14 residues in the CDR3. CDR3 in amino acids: CASRLLSGFGELFF. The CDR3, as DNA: TGCGCCAGCAGACTACTTTCAGGGTTCGGGGAGCTGTTTTTT.

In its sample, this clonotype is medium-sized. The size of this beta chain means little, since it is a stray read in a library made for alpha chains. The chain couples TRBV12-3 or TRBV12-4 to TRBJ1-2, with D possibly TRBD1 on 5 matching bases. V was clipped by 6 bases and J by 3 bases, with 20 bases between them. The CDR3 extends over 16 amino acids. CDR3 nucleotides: TGTGCCAGCAGAAGATCCCGAGGGGAAGGGGACTATGGCTACACCTTC. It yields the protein CASRRSRGEGDYGYTF.

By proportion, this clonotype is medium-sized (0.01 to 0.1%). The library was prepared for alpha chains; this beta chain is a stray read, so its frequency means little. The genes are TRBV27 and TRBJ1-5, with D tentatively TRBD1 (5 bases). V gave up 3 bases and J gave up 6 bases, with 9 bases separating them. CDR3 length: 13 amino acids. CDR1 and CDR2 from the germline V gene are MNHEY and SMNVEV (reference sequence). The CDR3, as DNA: TGTGCCAGCAGTTTTTGGGGGGGTCAGCCCCAGCATTTT. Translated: CASSFWGGQPQHF.

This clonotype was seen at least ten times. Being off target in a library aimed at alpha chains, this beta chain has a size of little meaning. CDR3 nucleotide sequence: TGTGCCAGCAGAAGGCGACTTATGGACCGAAGCACTAATGAAAAACTGTTTTTT. Protein product: CASRRRLMDRSTNEKLFF. This rearrangement joins TRBV4-2 to TRBJ1-4; no reliable D call. Per the germline V gene, CDR1 is LGHNA and CDR2 is YNFKEQ. The CDR3 runs 18 residues. Trimming shortened V by 6 bases and J by 2 bases, and 22 bases separated the two germline ends.

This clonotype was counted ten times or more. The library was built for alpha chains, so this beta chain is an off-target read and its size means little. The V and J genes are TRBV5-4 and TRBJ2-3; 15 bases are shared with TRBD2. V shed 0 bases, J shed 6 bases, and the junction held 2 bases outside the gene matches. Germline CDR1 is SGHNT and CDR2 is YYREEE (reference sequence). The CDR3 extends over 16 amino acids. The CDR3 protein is CASSLGTSGRVDTQYF. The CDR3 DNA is TGTGCCAGCAGCTTGGGGACTAGCGGGAGGGTGGATACGCAGTATTTT.

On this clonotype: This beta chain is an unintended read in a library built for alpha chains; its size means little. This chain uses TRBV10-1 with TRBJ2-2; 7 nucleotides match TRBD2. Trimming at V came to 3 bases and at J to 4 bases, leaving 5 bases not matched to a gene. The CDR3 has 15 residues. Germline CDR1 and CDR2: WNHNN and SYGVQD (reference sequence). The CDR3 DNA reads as TGCGCCAGCAGTGATTCGGGCGGGGGCACCGGGGAGCTGTTTTTT. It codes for CASSDSGGGTGELFF.